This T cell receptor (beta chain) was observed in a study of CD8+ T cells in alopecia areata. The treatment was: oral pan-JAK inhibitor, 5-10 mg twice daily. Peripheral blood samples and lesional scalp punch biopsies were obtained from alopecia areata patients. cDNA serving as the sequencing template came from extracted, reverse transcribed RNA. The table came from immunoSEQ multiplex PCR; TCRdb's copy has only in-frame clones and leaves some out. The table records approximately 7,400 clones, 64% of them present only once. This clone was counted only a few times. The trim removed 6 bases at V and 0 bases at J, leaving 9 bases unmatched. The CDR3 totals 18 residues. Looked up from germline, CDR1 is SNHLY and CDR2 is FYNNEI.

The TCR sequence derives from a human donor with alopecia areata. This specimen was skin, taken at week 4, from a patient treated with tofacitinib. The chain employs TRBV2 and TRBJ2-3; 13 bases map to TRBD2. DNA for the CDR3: TGTGCCAGCAGATCCGGGACTAGCGGGACCTCTAGCACAGATACGCAGTATTTT. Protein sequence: CASRSGTSGTSSTDTQYF.